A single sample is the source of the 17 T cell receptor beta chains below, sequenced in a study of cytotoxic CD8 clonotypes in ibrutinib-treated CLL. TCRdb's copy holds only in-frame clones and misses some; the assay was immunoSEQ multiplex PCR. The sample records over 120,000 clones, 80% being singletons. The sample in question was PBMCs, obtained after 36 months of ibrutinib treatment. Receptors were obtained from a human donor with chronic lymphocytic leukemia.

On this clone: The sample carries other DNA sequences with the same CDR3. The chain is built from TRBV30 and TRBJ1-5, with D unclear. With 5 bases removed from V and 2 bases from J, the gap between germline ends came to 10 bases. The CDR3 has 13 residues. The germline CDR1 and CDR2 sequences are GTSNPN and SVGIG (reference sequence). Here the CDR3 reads CAWEAGGNQPQHF. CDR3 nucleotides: TGTGCCTGGGAGGCCGGGGGCAATCAGCCCCAGCATTTT.

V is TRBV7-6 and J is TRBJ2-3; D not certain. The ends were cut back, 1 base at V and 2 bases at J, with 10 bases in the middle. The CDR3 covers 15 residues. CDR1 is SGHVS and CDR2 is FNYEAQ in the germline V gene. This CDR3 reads CASSLGQLFTDTQYF. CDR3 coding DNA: TGTGCCAGCAGCTTAGGACAACTCTTCACAGATACGCAGTATTTT.

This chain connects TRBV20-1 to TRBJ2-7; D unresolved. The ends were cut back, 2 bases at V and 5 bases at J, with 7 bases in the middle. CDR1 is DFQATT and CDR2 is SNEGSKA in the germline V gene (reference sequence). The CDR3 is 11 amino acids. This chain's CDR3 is CSARNLHEQYF. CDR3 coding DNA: TGCAGTGCTAGAAACCTCCACGAGCAGTACTTC.

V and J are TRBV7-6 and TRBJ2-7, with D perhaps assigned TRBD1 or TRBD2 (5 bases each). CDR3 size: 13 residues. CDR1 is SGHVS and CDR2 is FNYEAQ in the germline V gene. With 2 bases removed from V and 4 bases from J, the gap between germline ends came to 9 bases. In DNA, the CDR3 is TGTGCCAGCAGCTTAAGCAGGGAGTACGAGCAGTACTTC. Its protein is CASSLSREYEQYF.

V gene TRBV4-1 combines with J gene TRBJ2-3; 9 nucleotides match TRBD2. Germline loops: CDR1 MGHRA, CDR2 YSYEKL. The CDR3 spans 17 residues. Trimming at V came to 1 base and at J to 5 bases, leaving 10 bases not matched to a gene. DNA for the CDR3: TGCGCCAGCAGCCAAGGGTTATTAGCGGGAGTGGAAGATACGCAGTATTTT. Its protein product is CASSQGLLAGVEDTQYF.

The CDR3 bases are TGTGCCAGCAGCTGGACAGGCCTTAGCAATCAGCCCCAGCATTTT. It is translated as CASSWTGLSNQPQHF. This chain connects TRBV5-8 to TRBJ1-5; 7 nucleotides align to TRBD1. The CDR3 loop spans 15 amino acids. Germline CDR1 is SGHTS and CDR2 is YDEGEE. The V gene end was trimmed by 3 bases and the J gene end by 0 bases; junction bases not matched to a gene: 3.

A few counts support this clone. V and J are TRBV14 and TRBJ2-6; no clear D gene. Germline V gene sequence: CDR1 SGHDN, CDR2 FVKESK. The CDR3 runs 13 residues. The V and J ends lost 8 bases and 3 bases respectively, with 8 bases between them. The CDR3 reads CASGIRGANVLTF. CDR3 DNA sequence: TGTGCCAGCGGAATACGTGGGGCCAACGTCCTGACTTTC.

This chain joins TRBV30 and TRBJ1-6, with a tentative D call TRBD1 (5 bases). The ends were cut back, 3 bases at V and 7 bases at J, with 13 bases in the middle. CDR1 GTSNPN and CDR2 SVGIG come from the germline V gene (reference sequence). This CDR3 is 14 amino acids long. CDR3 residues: CAWRGQGRNSPLHF. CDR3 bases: TGTGCCTGGAGGGGGCAGGGTAGGAATTCACCCCTCCACTTT.

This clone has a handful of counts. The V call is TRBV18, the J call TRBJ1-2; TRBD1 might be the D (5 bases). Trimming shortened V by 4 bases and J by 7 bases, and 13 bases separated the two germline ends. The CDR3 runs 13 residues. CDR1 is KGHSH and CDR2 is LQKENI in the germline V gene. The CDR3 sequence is CASSRDGARGYTF. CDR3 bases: TGTGCCAGCTCACGAGATGGGGCGCGTGGCTACACCTTC.

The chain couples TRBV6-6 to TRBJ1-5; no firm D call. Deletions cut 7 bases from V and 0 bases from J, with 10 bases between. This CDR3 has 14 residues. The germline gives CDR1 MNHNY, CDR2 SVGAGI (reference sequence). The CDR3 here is CASKVPYSNQPQHF. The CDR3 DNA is TGTGCCAGCAAGGTACCGTATAGCAATCAGCCCCAGCATTTT.

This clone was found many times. Written as DNA, the CDR3 is TGTGCCAGCAGCTTAGGGGGACAGGGAGGTTGGGGCAATCAGCCCCAGCATTTT. Amino acids: CASSLGGQGGWGNQPQHF. V usage is TRBV7-2 and J usage is TRBJ1-5; 9 bases map to TRBD1. Germline V gives CDR1 SGHTA, CDR2 FQGNSA. V was clipped by 1 base and J by 2 bases; unmatched bases: 9. The CDR3 is 18 residues long.

CDR3 in DNA: TGTGCCAGCAGTGGGCGGGGAGGGGGCTATTCACCCCTCCACTTT. Translation: CASSGRGGGYSPLHF. The chain recombines TRBV25-1 with TRBJ1-6; 7 positions match TRBD1. Germline V gives CDR1 MGHDK, CDR2 SYGVNS. Losses at the gene ends were 4 bases for V and 8 bases for J; bases not matched to a gene: 8. This CDR3 is 15 amino acids long.

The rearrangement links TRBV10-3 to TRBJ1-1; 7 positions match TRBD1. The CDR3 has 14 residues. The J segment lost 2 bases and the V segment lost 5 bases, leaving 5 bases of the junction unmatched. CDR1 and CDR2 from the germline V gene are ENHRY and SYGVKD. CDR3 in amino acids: CAISSGTANTEAFF. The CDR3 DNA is TGTGCCATCAGTTCCGGGACAGCAAACACTGAAGCTTTCTTT.

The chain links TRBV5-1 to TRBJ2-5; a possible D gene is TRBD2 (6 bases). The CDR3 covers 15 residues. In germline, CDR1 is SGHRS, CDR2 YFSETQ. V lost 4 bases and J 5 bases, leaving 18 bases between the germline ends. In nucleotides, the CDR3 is TGCGCCAGCAGCGCCGGCCGGGGAGGAGAGGAGACCCAGTACTTC. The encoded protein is CASSAGRGGEETQYF. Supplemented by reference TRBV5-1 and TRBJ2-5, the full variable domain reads KAGVTQTPRYLIKTRGQQVTLSCSPISGHRSVSWYQQTPGQGLQFLFEYFSETQRNKGNFPGRFSGRQFSNSRSEMNVSTLELGDSALYLCASSAGRGGEETQYFGPGTRLLVL.

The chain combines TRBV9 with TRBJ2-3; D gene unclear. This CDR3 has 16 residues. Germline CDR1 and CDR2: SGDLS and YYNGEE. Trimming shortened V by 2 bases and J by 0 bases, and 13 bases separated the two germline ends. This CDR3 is CASSVSKSFSTDTQYF. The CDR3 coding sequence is TGTGCCAGCAGCGTTTCTAAATCGTTCAGCACAGATACGCAGTATTTT.

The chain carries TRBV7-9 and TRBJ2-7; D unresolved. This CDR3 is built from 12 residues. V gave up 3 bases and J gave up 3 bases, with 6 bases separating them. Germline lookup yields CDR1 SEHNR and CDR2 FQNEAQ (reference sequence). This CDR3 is CASSLPLYEQYF. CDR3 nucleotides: TGTGCCAGCAGCTTGCCCCTCTACGAGCAGTACTTC.

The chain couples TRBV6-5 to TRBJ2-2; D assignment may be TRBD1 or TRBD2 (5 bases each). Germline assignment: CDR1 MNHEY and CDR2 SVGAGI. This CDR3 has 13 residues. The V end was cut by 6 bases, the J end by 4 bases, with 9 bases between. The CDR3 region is CASRRGVTGELFF. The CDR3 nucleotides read TGTGCCAGCAGAAGAGGGGTCACCGGGGAGCTGTTTTTT.